The rows below give T cell receptor beta chains drawn from one sample of a study of blood T cell dynamics during melanoma immunotherapy. The table came from immunoSEQ multiplex PCR; TCRdb's copy has only in-frame clones and leaves some out. The table records approximately 15,000 clones, 85% of them present only once. Material: blood, obtained from a patient treated with checkpoint blockade. The source of these receptors is a human donor with melanoma. The CDR3 runs from the conserved cysteine through the conserved F or W.

V: TRBV7-8
length: 15
J: TRBJ2-7
CDR3: CASSSRVRLPLEQYF

V: TRBV7-8
length: 13
J: TRBJ1-2
CDR3: CASSPRQGSGYTF

V: TRBV28
length: 14
J: TRBJ2-7
CDR3: CASNTGGYSYEQYF

V: TRBV9
length: 15
J: TRBJ1-2
CDR3: CASSATQSSIYGYTF

V: TRBV28
length: 12
J: TRBJ1-2
CDR3: CASSLRRVGYTF

V: TRBV18
length: 17
J: TRBJ2-5
CDR3: CASSPSRGGLTLETQYF

V: TRBV5-1
length: 15
J: TRBJ2-6
CDR3: CASSPFGSGANVLTF

V: TRBV20-1
length: 11
J: TRBJ1-1
CDR3: CSALGDTEAFF

V: TRBV2
length: 15
J: -
CDR3: CASSWDSNDSYEQYF

V: TRBV7-9
length: 13
J: TRBJ1-6
CDR3: CASSLQGRSPLHF

V: TRBV10-3
length: 15
J: TRBJ2-3
CDR3: CATAGTSGSRGTQYF

V: TRBV11-3
length: 14
J: TRBJ2-7
CDR3: CASSPRQGSSEQYF

V: TRBV7-9
length: 15
J: TRBJ1-2
CDR3: CASSLVGQVDCGYTF

V: TRBV28
length: 17
J: TRBJ2-3
CDR3: CASSLPTSGGAIDTQYF

V: TRBV5-4
length: 15
J: TRBJ2-3
CDR3: CASGTDAGGTDTQYF

V: TRBV13
length: 19
J: -
CDR3: CASSLGYREWWSVYYEQYF

V: TRBV25-1
length: 16
J: TRBJ2-1
CDR3: CASSRQGRGVGDEQFF

V: TRBV13
length: 15
J: TRBJ1-3
CDR3: CASSPQGNSGNTIYF

V: TRBV6-6
length: 13
J: TRBJ2-2
CDR3: CASSSIRTGELFF

V: TRBV18
length: 16
J: TRBJ1-4
CDR3: CASSPPRALTNEKLFF

V: TRBV7-3
length: 13
J: TRBJ2-1
CDR3: CASSLATSTEQFF

V: TRBV6-5
length: 15
J: TRBJ2-1
CDR3: CASSYDGGPYNEQFF

V: TRBV19
length: 14
J: TRBJ2-1
CDR3: CASEFSGENNEQFF

V: TRBV11-2
length: 11
J: TRBJ1-2
CDR3: CASSIYSGYTF